This record looks at one T cell receptor (beta chain) sequence and its context. Its antigen has not been determined. Per-base quality was not reported, and no clone a single base away is much larger than it. The source of the sample is a study of blood T cell repertoires in COVID-19 (dated by TCRdb to the early 2020s). For the wider study: Samples from collaborators originated in the United States, Italy and Spain and spanned both the acute and convalescent phases of COVID-19. The material from the prospective study consisted of cDNA or gDNA derived from T cells, B-cell-depleted T cells, or PBMCs. Subjects who had been exposed to COVID-19, were actively infected with it, or had recovered from it provided the deeply sampled blood TCRbeta repertoires that made up the dataset. A freely available public database, intended as a resource for researchers studying the immune response to SARS-CoV-2, is where the repertoires were released. Samples came from the ongoing ImmuneRACE study (first 160 participants) plus 1,254 subjects from 6 global collaborators. A de-identified subject ID, COVID-19 status, age in years and sex were almost always included in the sample metadata. Where available, HLA class I and class II types were taken from metadata supplied by the sample provider and were not determined by assay-based typing.

Whole blood was collected in K2EDTA tubes by collaborating institutions according to the institutions' own protocols. For TCRbeta analysis, collaborators shipped samples in one of three forms: frozen whole blood, isolated PBMCs, or DNA extracted from either of those sample types. TCRbeta CDR3 regions were amplified from genomic DNA using the immunoSEQ Assay, a bias-controlled multiplex PCR. For the original study's pipeline: Within the assay, amplification of reference gene primers was used to estimate how many nucleated cells each sample contained. Sequence reads were collapsed and filtered to measure the absolute abundance of every unique TCRbeta CDR3 rearrangement. For each sample, productive Simpson clonality was calculated as the square root of Simpson's diversity index across productive rearrangements. TCRdb provides this immuneACCESS table in a form limited to in-frame rearrangements. Some clones are lacking; in checked studies, under half of them reflect an unresolved V gene, and why the rest are absent is not known. V and J calls and clone size come straight from that table; D and trimming were deduced from the DNA. The sample table holds roughly 140,000 clones, of which 65% to 90% were seen once. Together, the top ten hold 9.8% of the sample.

Results and caveats for the whole study, not just this receptor: The quantity of clinical and demographic metadata differed by source and by participant and was supplied without curation.

Per the germline V gene (reference sequence), SGHNT is the CDR1 and YYREEE is the CDR2. Including cysteine and phenylalanine, the CDR3 has 14 amino acids. The retained sequence is limited to the CDR3, 42 bases, with the frame set at the first base. Deletion took 1 base off V and 5 bases off J, with a span of 10 bases between the germline ends. This receptor was identified in a woman aged 45-65 years with acute or convalescent COVID-19. The chain links TRBV5-4 with TRBJ1-5, and TRBD1 may be the D gene, going by 6 matching bases. Input material: peripheral blood. The DNA sequence reads TGTGCCAGCAGCTTGCAAGGGGGGGATCAGCCCCAGCATTTT. This codes for CASSLQGGDQPQHF.